A single sample is the source of the 18 T cell receptor beta chains below, sequenced in a study of blood T cell repertoires in COVID-19. The table came from immunoSEQ multiplex PCR; TCRdb's copy has only in-frame clones and leaves some out. The table lists 380,000 or so clones, roughly four fifths of them singletons, with over 0.95% in the top ten. The source material was peripheral blood. These receptors were obtained from a human donor with acute or convalescent COVID-19. The donor label of this sample is uncertain.

The genes are TRBV18 and TRBJ1-2; D might be TRBD1 (5 bases). V lost 2 bases and J 4 bases, leaving 17 bases between the germline ends. Germline assignment: CDR1 KGHSH and CDR2 LQKENI. This CDR3 contains 16 residues. The CDR3 is CASSPTNVGGTYGYTF. In DNA, the CDR3 is TGTGCCAGCTCACCAACTAATGTGGGGGGAACCTATGGCTACACCTTC.

CDR3 DNA sequence: TGTGCCAGCAGTTCCCGGACAGGCGTAGACTATGGCTACACCTTC. Encoded protein: CASSSRTGVDYGYTF. The V call is TRBV27, the J call TRBJ1-2, with 7 bases fitting TRBD1. The CDR3 extends over 15 amino acids. The germline V gene has CDR1 MNHEY and CDR2 SMNVEV (reference sequence). Trimming removed 4 bases from V and 3 bases from J; junction bases left unmatched: 8.

The rearrangement uses TRBV27 and TRBJ2-1, with 8 bases aligning to TRBD2. This CDR3 has 15 residues. Germline assignment: CDR1 MNHEY and CDR2 SMNVEV (reference sequence). J gave up 8 bases and V 2 bases, and 8 bases lay outside the gene matches. This chain's CDR3 is CASSLTGGSYDEQFF. The CDR3 nucleotides read TGTGCCAGCAGTTTAACGGGGGGGTCTTACGATGAGCAGTTCTTC.

This chain connects TRBV20-1 to TRBJ2-4; TRBD2 is a possible D gene (6 bases). V shed 6 bases and J shed 6 bases, with 9 bases lying between them. CDR3 length: 11 residues. Germline V gene lookup returns CDR1 DFQATT and CDR2 SNEGSKA (reference sequence). CDR3: CSAGLLNIQYF. CDR3 coding DNA: TGCAGTGCAGGACTATTAAACATTCAGTACTTC.

The V and J genes are TRBV5-5 and TRBJ2-1; TRBD1 matches at 11 bases. V trimming: 4 bases; J trimming: 6 bases; junction bases outside the gene matches: 6. CDR1 and CDR2 from the germline V gene are SGHKS and YYEKEE (reference sequence). The CDR3 loop spans 15 amino acids. CDR3 region: CASSPAGTGGNEQFF. The CDR3 bases are TGTGCCAGCAGCCCTGCCGGGACAGGGGGCAATGAGCAGTTCTTC.

The chain carries TRBV5-1 and TRBJ1-2; 9 nucleotides match TRBD1. Germline trimming cut 4 bases from V and 5 bases from J; bases unmatched to any gene: 6. Germline CDR1 reads SGHRS; CDR2 reads YFSETQ. CDR3 size: 14 residues. This CDR3 is CASSEVTGGYGYTF. CDR3 sequence (DNA): TGCGCCAGCAGCGAGGTGACAGGGGGTTATGGCTACACCTTC.

The rearrangement links TRBV5-6 to TRBJ1-4, with 7 bases matching TRBD1. V lost 3 bases and J lost 11; bases outside the gene matches: 1. The CDR3 totals 11 residues. CDR1 is SGHDT and CDR2 is YYEEEE in the germline V gene. CDR3 protein: CASSSGQKLFF. In nucleotides, the CDR3 is TGTGCCAGCAGCTCGGGACAGAAACTGTTTTTT.

V usage is TRBV9 and J usage is TRBJ2-3, with TRBD1 matching 7 bases. The CDR3 has 14 amino acids. Trimming took 0 bases from V and 5 from J; bases not matched to a gene: 3. The germline V gene has CDR1 SGDLS and CDR2 YYNGEE. The CDR3 bases are TGTGCCAGCAGCGTAGCGGGACAGAAAGATACGCAGTATTTT. Protein product: CASSVAGQKDTQYF.

This chain joins TRBV10-3 and TRBJ1-5, with D unresolved. Trimming took off 5 bases at V and 1 base at J, with 15 bases between the two ends. From germline, CDR1 is ENHRY and CDR2 SYGVKD. This CDR3 region has 16 residues. This CDR3 is CAISQQGRGSNQPQHF. The DNA of the CDR3 is TGTGCCATCAGTCAGCAAGGGAGAGGCAGCAATCAGCCCCAGCATTTT.

The CDR3 bases are TGCGCCAGCAGTAGCGGAACTGAAGCTTTCTTT. Translating gives CASSSGTEAFF. The chain links TRBV10-1 to TRBJ1-1; no clear D. Looked up from germline, CDR1 is WNHNN and CDR2 is SYGVQD (reference sequence). The length of the CDR3 is 11 residues. Trimming removed 5 bases at V and 5 bases at J, with 6 bases between.

The chain uses TRBV18 and TRBJ1-5; 7 bases agree with TRBD1. The germline gives CDR1 KGHSH, CDR2 LQKENI. The CDR3 extends over 14 amino acids. V shed 4 bases and J 3 bases; nucleotides not matched to a gene: 3. Written as DNA, the CDR3 is TGTGCCAGCTCACTCGGACAGGACAATCAGCCCCAGCATTTT. Translating it yields CASSLGQDNQPQHF. The full variable domain, its missing parts supplied by reference TRBV18 and TRBJ1-5, is NAGVMQNPRHLVRRRGQEARLRCSPMKGHSHVYWYRQLPEEGLKFMVYLQKENIIDESGMPKERFSAEFPKEGPSILRIQQVVRGDSAAYFCASSLGQDNQPQHFGDGTRLSIL.

The genes are TRBV6-1 and TRBJ2-2; maybe TRBD1 (6 bases). The ends were cut back, 2 bases at V and 3 bases at J, with 7 bases in the middle. CDR1 is MNHNS and CDR2 is SASEGT in the germline V gene. The CDR3 consists of 14 residues. CDR3 DNA: TGTGCCAGCAGTGAACAGGGGTACACCGGGGAGCTGTTTTTT. It specifies CASSEQGYTGELFF.

V gene TRBV5-1 combines with J gene TRBJ1-1, with TRBD1 matching 12 bases. This CDR3 has 15 residues. CDR1 SGHRS and CDR2 YFSETQ come from the germline V gene. Germline trimming cut 3 bases from V and 8 bases from J; bases unmatched to any gene: 8. The CDR3 here is CASSSEGTGGMEAFF. The DNA for the CDR3 is TGCGCCAGCAGCTCGGAAGGGACAGGGGGCATGGAAGCTTTCTTT.

Note on this clone: At the DNA level, this CDR3 is encoded by other sequences in the same sample as well. This chain connects TRBV2 to TRBJ1-1; 7 positions match TRBD1. Per germline, CDR1 SNHLY and CDR2 FYNNEI. The V segment lost 4 bases and the J segment 0 bases; nucleotides outside the gene matches: 5. This CDR3 has 15 amino acids. The CDR3 loop is CASSVEQGMNTEAFF. The CDR3 region has the DNA TGTGCCAGCAGTGTTGAACAGGGGATGAACACTGAAGCTTTCTTT.

V and J are TRBV28 and TRBJ1-5; TRBD1 matches at 7 bases. Germline CDR1 MDHEN, CDR2 SYDVKM. V lost 3 bases and J lost 3; bases outside the gene matches: 5. The CDR3 is 15 residues long. The CDR3 is CASSLRTGDNQPQHF. As DNA, the CDR3 is TGTGCCAGCAGTTTGCGAACAGGGGACAATCAGCCCCAGCATTTT. Full variable domain (missing parts from reference TRBV28 and TRBJ1-5): DVKVTQSSRYLVKRTGEKVFLECVQDMDHENMFWYRQDPGLGLRLIYFSYDVKMKEKGDIPEGYSVSREKKERFSLILESASTNQTSMYLCASSLRTGDNQPQHFGDGTRLSIL.

The CDR3 region has the DNA TGCAGCGTACTCTCTAGGAGGGCAGATACGCAGTATTTT. It translates to CSVLSRRADTQYF. The chain uses TRBV29-1 and TRBJ2-3; tentative D call: TRBD2 (6 bases). V lost 6 bases, J lost 4 bases, and 14 bases lay in between. The germline V gene encodes CDR1 SQVTM and CDR2 ANQGSEA. The CDR3 sequence is 13 residues long.

The chain recombines TRBV29-1 with TRBJ2-2, with 8 bases fitting TRBD1. The trim removed 7 bases at V and 1 base at J, leaving 8 bases unmatched. This CDR3 is built from 15 residues. Per germline, CDR1 SQVTM and CDR2 ANQGSEA. CDR3 protein: CSGRAGTGNTGELFF. The CDR3 region has the DNA TGCAGCGGCCGAGCCGGGACAGGGAACACCGGGGAGCTGTTTTTT.

This chain uses TRBV5-1 with TRBJ1-1, with TRBD1 identical over 8 bases. The CDR3 contains 15 residues. The trim removed 2 bases at V and 0 bases at J, leaving 3 bases unmatched. Germline CDR1 reads SGHRS; CDR2 reads YFSETQ. The CDR3 nucleotides are TGCGCCAGCAGCTTTGGGGACAGGTTGAACACTGAAGCTTTCTTT. It translates to CASSFGDRLNTEAFF.